Sequencing of this T cell receptor (beta chain) was carried out in a study of lymphopenia after photon versus proton radiotherapy. General study results and limits: Photon-treated patients lost naive T cells and TCR diversity; proton-treated stayed stable.

Assay: immunoSEQ multiplex PCR; the TCRdb copy retains only in-frame clones and omits some. The sample has roughly 65,000 clones; roughly 91% are singletons. On this clone itself: Antigen unknown.

The CDR3 length is 15 residues. The J segment lost 7 bases and the V segment lost 1 base, leaving 9 bases of the junction unmatched. Looked up from germline, CDR1 is SGHAT and CDR2 is FQDESV (reference sequence). The source was peripheral blood, collected from a patient treated with photon-based radiotherapy. The origin of this receptor is a woman in her 70s with pancreatic cancer. This chain connects TRBV11-1 to TRBJ2-7; 8 bases are a match to TRBD2. The CDR3 loop is CASSLGREGFREQYF. Written as DNA, the CDR3 is TGTGCCAGCAGCTTAGGTCGGGAGGGATTTCGGGAGCAGTACTTC.